These 22 T cell receptor beta chains came from one sample sequenced in a study of blood T cell repertoires in COVID-19. Profiled with immunoSEQ multiplex PCR; TCRdb holds only in-frame clones, not every one. This sample yields a few hundred thousand clones, of which approximately 80% are seen a single time; roughly 7% belongs to the top ten. Sequencing was performed on peripheral blood. Receptors were obtained from a woman in her fifties or sixties with acute or convalescent COVID-19.

The chain uses TRBV5-1 and TRBJ1-2; 7 nucleotides agree with TRBD1. This CDR3 has 14 residues. J lost 8 bases, V lost 1 base, and 8 bases had no gene match. Germline assignment: CDR1 SGHRS and CDR2 YFSETQ. CDR3 bases: TGCGCCAGCAGCTTGAGGACAGGCGATCCCGGCTACACCTTC. As protein: CASSLRTGDPGYTF.

The CDR3 loop reads CASSLPSGTGDSGYTF. In DNA form, the CDR3 reads TGCGCCAGCAGCTTACCGTCCGGGACAGGGGATTCTGGCTACACCTTC. The rearrangement links TRBV5-1 to TRBJ1-2; 10 bases fit TRBD1. Germline CDR1 is SGHRS and CDR2 is YFSETQ. V gave up 2 bases and J gave up 7 bases; unmatched junction bases: 11. This CDR3 is built from 16 residues.

The chain employs TRBV29-1 and TRBJ1-2; D might be TRBD1 (5 bases). V lost 4 bases and J 7 bases, leaving 13 bases between the germline ends. CDR1 SQVTM and CDR2 ANQGSEA come from the germline V gene. The CDR3 length is 12 residues. The CDR3 region is CSVVRGGGGYTF. For the CDR3, the DNA is TGCAGCGTTGTCCGGGGCGGGGGTGGCTACACCTTC.

This clone was picked up a small number of times. This chain uses TRBV7-2 with TRBJ2-3; possibly TRBD2 for D (5 bases). The CDR3 is made up of 15 amino acids. Germline V CDR1 and CDR2: SGHTA, FQGNSA. The V end lost 7 bases, the J end lost 2 bases, and 16 bases lay between the germline ends. CDR3 sequence reads: CASTTGTTATDTQYF. The CDR3 DNA follows: TGTGCCAGCACGACGGGAACGACGGCCACAGATACGCAGTATTTT.

This chain links TRBV4-1 with TRBJ1-5; D unresolved. Looked up from germline, CDR1 is MGHRA and CDR2 is YSYEKL. V dropped 0 bases and J dropped 5 bases, with 5 bases sitting between them. The CDR3 is made up of 13 amino acids. DNA of the CDR3: TGCGCCAGCAGCCAAGAAACACATCAGCCCCAGCATTTT. Translating gives CASSQETHQPQHF.

V usage is TRBV4-1 and J usage is TRBJ1-5; 8 nucleotides line up with TRBD1. V shed 1 base and J 5 bases; nucleotides not matched to a gene: 7. CDR1 MGHRA and CDR2 YSYEKL come from the germline V gene. The CDR3 loop spans 16 amino acids. For the CDR3, the DNA is TGCGCCAGCAGCCAAGGGAATCGACAGGGGTATCAGCCCCAGCATTTT. Translation gives CASSQGNRQGYQPQHF.

This clone showed up just once. The CDR3 sequence is CATSDATGGVEQFF. The CDR3 coding sequence is TGTGCCACCAGTGATGCCACAGGGGGGGTTGAGCAGTTCTTC. The rearrangement links TRBV24-1 to TRBJ2-1; tentatively, D is TRBD1 (8 bases). Germline values: CDR1 KGHDR, CDR2 SFDVKD. The CDR3 has 14 amino acids. V lost 3 bases and J 9 bases, leaving 14 bases between the germline ends.

This clone was counted a few times. V and J are TRBV19 and TRBJ2-1, with a possible D match to TRBD2 (7 bases). CDR1 LNHDA and CDR2 SQIVND come from the germline V gene (reference sequence). Trimming shortened V by 3 bases and J by 6 bases, and 15 bases separated the two germline ends. This CDR3 is built from 15 residues. CDR3 DNA: TGTGCCAGTAGTATTTCCGGGGGGCGTATCAATGAGCAGTTCTTC. Protein sequence: CASSISGGRINEQFF.

The sample holds a few counts of this clone. The V and J genes are TRBV27 and TRBJ1-5; 8 bases match TRBD1. V shed 2 bases and J 4 bases; nucleotides not matched to a gene: 4. The CDR3 extends over 15 amino acids. Per germline, CDR1 MNHEY and CDR2 SMNVEV (reference sequence). The CDR3: CASSLGQGLNQPQHF. CDR3 bases: TGTGCCAGCAGTTTAGGACAGGGCCTAAATCAGCCCCAGCATTTT.

The chain couples TRBV24-1 to TRBJ2-1, with TRBD2 identical over 12 bases. CDR3 length: 18 residues. After removal of 1 base from V and 4 bases from J, the junction contained 7 bases not matched to a gene. The germline V gene encodes CDR1 KGHDR and CDR2 SFDVKD. Written as DNA, the CDR3 is TGTGCCACCAGTGATTTTAATTGGGGGACTAGCGGGTACAATGAGCAGTTCTTC. This translates into CATSDFNWGTSGYNEQFF.

This chain connects TRBV7-9 to TRBJ1-4; the D gene is possibly TRBD1 (6 bases). This CDR3 comprises 14 residues. Trimming cost V 1 base and J 5 bases, with 8 bases left between them. CDR1 SEHNR and CDR2 FQNEAQ come from the germline V gene (reference sequence). This CDR3 is CASSLVGGNEKLFF. DNA of the CDR3: TGTGCCAGCAGCTTAGTAGGGGGAAATGAAAAACTGTTTTTT. Using reference TRBV7-9 and TRBJ1-4 for the parts outside the CDR3, the full variable domain is DTGVSQNPRHKITKRGQNVTFRCDPISEHNRLYWYRQTLGQGPEFLTYFQNEAQLEKSRLLSDRFSAERPKGSFSTLEIQRTEQGDSAMYLCASSLVGGNEKLFFGSGTQLSVL.

This clone appeared a few times. The chain employs TRBV6-5 and TRBJ1-2, with D perhaps matching TRBD1 (6 bases). The germline gives CDR1 MNHEY, CDR2 SVGAGI. V was pared by 6 bases and J by 3 bases, with 14 bases between. There are 14 residues in the CDR3. The CDR3 DNA follows: TGTGCCAGCAGCGAGTCCTGGACAGACTATGGCTACACCTTC. This encodes CASSESWTDYGYTF.

This chain connects TRBV4-3 to TRBJ1-6, with TRBD1 as a possible D gene (6 bases). The length of the CDR3 is 17 residues. Germline V lookup: CDR1 LGHNA, CDR2 YSLEER. V was shortened by 4 bases and J by 0 bases, with 13 bases between the two germline ends. The CDR3: CASSLPDRSSYNSPLHF. CDR3 bases: TGCGCCAGCAGCCTTCCCGACAGGAGCTCCTATAATTCACCCCTCCACTTT.

CDR3 protein: CASSLGASSLDTQYF. The CDR3 region has the DNA TGTGCCAGCAGCTTAGGAGCGTCATCACTGGATACGCAGTATTTT. The V and J genes are TRBV7-2 and TRBJ2-3; no clear D. The CDR3 sequence is 15 residues long. Germline V lookup: CDR1 SGHTA, CDR2 FQGNSA. V lost 1 base to trimming and J lost 6 bases, with 14 bases between them.

V and J are TRBV13 and TRBJ1-2; D unresolved. The V gene lost 7 bases and the J gene lost 7 bases, with 13 bases spanning the gap. Germline V lookup: CDR1 PRHDT, CDR2 FYEKMQ (reference sequence). This CDR3 is 12 amino acids long. The CDR3 nucleotides are TGTGCCAGCAACATCCCCCCCTCTGGCTACACCTTC. Translated, it gives CASNIPPSGYTF.

The chain is built from TRBV15 and TRBJ1-2; 8 bases are a match to TRBD1. The germline CDR1 and CDR2 sequences are LNHNV and YYDKDF (reference sequence). V was clipped by 5 bases and J by 4 bases; unmatched bases: 3. The CDR3 consists of 13 residues. The CDR3, as DNA: TGTGCCACCAGCCAGGACAGGGCCTATGGCTACACCTTC. Encoded protein: CATSQDRAYGYTF. Full variable domain (missing parts from reference TRBV15 and TRBJ1-2): DAMVIQNPRYQVTQFGKPVTLSCSQTLNHNVMYWYQQKSSQAPKLLFHYYDKDFNNEADTPDNFQSRRPNTSFCFLDIRSPGLGDTAMYLCATSQDRAYGYTFGSGTRLTVV.

This chain connects TRBV5-6 to TRBJ2-3; TRBD2 aligns across 7 bases. CDR3 size: 15 residues. Per the germline V gene, CDR1 is SGHDT and CDR2 is YYEEEE. Trimming took 4 bases from V and 3 from J; bases not matched to a gene: 8. The CDR3 DNA follows: TGTGCCAGCAGCCGCTTTGGGCGGGAGACAGATACGCAGTATTTT. Translation gives CASSRFGRETDTQYF.

This chain uses TRBV27 with TRBJ2-1; TRBD2 is a possible D gene (6 bases). This CDR3 is built from 13 residues. The germline gives CDR1 MNHEY, CDR2 SMNVEV (reference sequence). The ends were cut back, 8 bases at V and 7 bases at J, with 15 bases in the middle. The CDR3 coding sequence is TGTGCCAGCTCCCTCTCCGGGGGTAATGAGCAGTTCTTC. Amino acid sequence: CASSLSGGNEQFF.

The chain uses TRBV4-3 and TRBJ2-3; 9 nucleotides align to TRBD2. Trimming cost V 1 base and J 8 bases; bases outside gene matches: 13. The CDR3 loop spans 17 amino acids. CDR1 is LGHNA, CDR2 YSLEER, per germline. The CDR3 DNA follows: TGCGCCAGCAGCCAAGGTCTTCGCGGGGGGGCTGGGTTTACGCAGTATTTT. Translating it yields CASSQGLRGGAGFTQYF.

J is TRBJ1-2 and V is TRBV19; D possibly corresponds to TRBD1 (5 bases). The CDR3 runs to 14 residues. CDR1 LNHDA and CDR2 SQIVND come from the germline V gene (reference sequence). The V and J ends lost 7 bases and 2 bases respectively, with 14 bases between them. CDR3 sequence (DNA): TGTGCCAGTATCTCTCAGGGACTCAACTATGGCTACACCTTC. It codes for CASISQGLNYGYTF.

The DNA for the CDR3 is TGTGCCAGCAGCCGCGGGACTCCGCCGGAGACCCAGTACTTC. Translation gives CASSRGTPPETQYF. V usage is TRBV6-2 or TRBV6-3 and J usage is TRBJ2-5, with a weak D call TRBD2 (6 bases). The CDR3 is 14 amino acids. V was cut by 6 bases and J by 5 bases, with 16 bases left in between. The V gene's germline CDR1 is MNHEY and CDR2 SVGEGT.

This clone has ten or more counts. V usage is TRBV6-5 and J usage is TRBJ1-6, with unresolved D. The V end was cut by 8 bases, the J end by 6 bases, with 17 bases between. The length of the CDR3 is 15 residues. Germline V gives CDR1 MNHEY, CDR2 SVGAGI. CDR3 in DNA: TGTGCCAGCCTTAAAGAGTATCGGGTTAATTCACCCCTCCACTTT. Translated, it gives CASLKEYRVNSPLHF.